Below, 11 T cell receptor beta chains from the same sample are listed, as sequenced in a study of blood T cell repertoires in COVID-19 (dated by TCRdb to the early 2020s). Receptor libraries were prepared by the immunoSEQ multiplex PCR assay. The table was pulled from immuneACCESS by TCRdb, which kept in-frame rearrangements only. Such tables lose some clones; where checked, under half of the loss comes from unresolved V genes, and the rest has no known cause. For this sample there are 250,000 to 350,000 clones; around 90% appear just once. Jointly, the top ten make up about 4.5% of the sample. Sequenced: PBMCs or T cells enriched from blood (not recorded which). Receptors originate from a woman aged 18-29 years with acute COVID-19.

V gene TRBV27 combines with J gene TRBJ1-2, with TRBD1 matching 8 bases. Germline V gives CDR1 MNHEY, CDR2 SMNVEV (reference sequence). Trimming took 5 bases from V and 5 from J; bases not matched to a gene: 7. The CDR3 covers 14 residues. The chain's CDR3 is CASSRQGTLYGYTF. The CDR3, as DNA: TGTGCCAGCAGTAGACAGGGGACTTTGTATGGCTACACCTTC.

This clone was found once. This rearrangement joins TRBV10-3 to TRBJ1-4; 8 nucleotides line up with TRBD1. The CDR3 length is 14 residues. Looked up from germline, CDR1 is ENHRY and CDR2 is SYGVKD. Trimming at V came to 5 bases and at J to 4 bases, leaving 3 bases not matched to a gene. CDR3 in amino acids: CAISPGQVNEKLFF. CDR3 bases: TGTGCCATCAGTCCGGGACAGGTTAATGAAAAACTGTTTTTT.

J is TRBJ1-1 and V is TRBV6-5; 7 bases agree with TRBD1. Germline V gene sequence: CDR1 MNHEY, CDR2 SVGAGI. The CDR3 is made up of 13 amino acids. With 6 bases clipped from V and 10 bases from J, the junction kept 11 bases outside the gene matches. The CDR3 DNA is TGTGCCAGCAGATCTAATATACAGGGGCGAGCTTTCTTT. The encoded protein is CASRSNIQGRAFF.

This rearrangement joins TRBV28 to TRBJ1-1; 7 nucleotides line up with TRBD1. The CDR3 runs to 15 residues. The J segment lost 1 base and the V segment lost 10 bases, leaving 12 bases of the junction unmatched. CDR1 is MDHEN, CDR2 SYDVKM, per germline. CDR3 protein: CATVLVDRWNTEAFF. CDR3 in DNA: TGTGCCACCGTCCTGGTGGACAGGTGGAACACTGAAGCTTTCTTT. The full variable domain, completed using reference TRBV28 and TRBJ1-1, is DVKVTQSSRYLVKRTGEKVFLECVQDMDHENMFWYRQDPGLGLRLIYFSYDVKMKEKGDIPEGYSVSREKKERFSLILESASTNQTSMYLCATVLVDRWNTEAFFGQGTRLTVV.

J is TRBJ2-2 and V is TRBV27; 9 bases are shared with TRBD2. V trimming: 5 bases; J trimming: 6 bases; junction bases outside the gene matches: 4. The CDR3 runs to 14 residues. Germline CDR1 is MNHEY and CDR2 is SMNVEV (reference sequence). Here the CDR3 DNA reads TGTGCCAGCAGTGCGGTAGCGGGAGCCGGGGAGCTGTTTTTT. Protein: CASSAVAGAGELFF.

In nucleotides, the CDR3 is TGTGCCAGCAGCCCAGGGACAGAGAACTATGGCTACACCTTC. This codes for CASSPGTENYGYTF. The gene calls are TRBV2 and TRBJ1-2; 7 nucleotides match TRBD1. The CDR3 has 14 residues. The trim removed 6 bases at V and 2 bases at J, leaving 6 bases unmatched. In germline, CDR1 is SNHLY, CDR2 FYNNEI.

This rearrangement joins TRBV2 to TRBJ2-1, with D maybe TRBD1 (5 bases). Trimming left V 8 bases short and J 0 bases short, with 14 bases between. CDR3 size: 15 residues. Per the germline V gene, CDR1 is SNHLY and CDR2 is FYNNEI. CDR3 protein: CASRQSGSSYNEQFF. The CDR3 DNA is TGTGCCAGCCGACAATCAGGGTCCTCCTACAATGAGCAGTTCTTC.

The V call is TRBV10-1, the J call TRBJ2-7; 7 bases line up with TRBD1. Germline V gene lookup returns CDR1 WNHNN and CDR2 SYGVQD (reference sequence). V dropped 6 bases and J dropped 1; count of bases not matched to a gene: 0. CDR3 size: 12 residues. CDR3 sequence (DNA): TGCGCCAGCAGGGACAGGTCCTACGAGCAGTACTTC. It encodes CASRDRSYEQYF.

This clone was found a few times. V is TRBV28 and J is TRBJ2-1, with TRBD2 matching 15 bases. CDR3 length: 15 residues. Trimming took 6 bases from V and 9 from J; bases not matched to a gene: 6. In germline, CDR1 is MDHEN, CDR2 SYDVKM. CDR3: CASSRGLAGGGEQFF. CDR3 sequence (DNA): TGTGCCAGCAGCCGTGGACTAGCGGGAGGGGGTGAGCAGTTCTTC.

The rearrangement uses TRBV9 and TRBJ1-2; tentatively, D is TRBD1 (6 bases). This CDR3 has 13 amino acids. Germline V gene sequence: CDR1 SGDLS, CDR2 YYNGEE. V dropped 4 bases and J dropped 7 bases, with 14 bases sitting between them. The CDR3 loop reads CASSPARGVGYTF. For the CDR3, the DNA is TGTGCCAGCAGCCCGGCCAGGGGTGTTGGCTACACCTTC.

The J gene is TRBJ1-4, the V gene TRBV6-1; 8 bases align to TRBD1. Germline V gene sequence: CDR1 MNHNS, CDR2 SASEGT. This CDR3 is 15 amino acids long. The V gene end was trimmed by 3 bases and the J gene end by 7 bases; junction bases not matched to a gene: 7. The CDR3 DNA reads as TGTGCCAGCAGTGATCCCGGGACAGGTTCTGAAAAACTGTTTTTT. This gives the protein CASSDPGTGSEKLFF.